These T cell receptor beta chains were read from a single sample in a study of blood T cell repertoires in COVID-19. Data came from immunoSEQ multiplex PCR; TCRdb stores just in-frame clones and leaves some out. The sample includes 150,000 to 200,000 clones, approximately 90% of them seen just once. Sequenced sample: peripheral blood. The receptors shown here come from a man aged 50 or older with acute or convalescent COVID-19. CDR3s include the opening cysteine and the closing phenylalanine or tryptophan. A D gene is named only where the DNA matches it firmly. Only part of the rows carry a size: once, few, many, or a class if the clone is expanded.

>TRBD1|TRBJ1-2|TRBV19|-
CASRDKTGNYGYTF
TGTGCCAGTAGAGATAAGACAGGGAACTATGGCTACACCTTC
>-|TRBJ2-2|TRBV6-5|-
CASSYSIRGTGELFF
TGTGCCAGCAGTTACTCTATAAGGGGCACCGGGGAGCTGTTTTTT
>-|TRBJ1-1|TRBV7-9|-
CASSSGQNTEAFF
TGTGCCAGCAGCTCGGGACAGAACACTGAAGCTTTCTTT
>-|TRBJ1-5|TRBV7-2|-
CASSLQDNQPQHF
TGTGCCAGCAGCTTGCAGGACAATCAGCCCCAGCATTTT
>-|TRBJ2-7|TRBV15|once
CATSRVPGLSLYEQYF
TGTGCCACCAGCAGGGTACCGGGACTCTCCCTCTACGAGCAGTACTTC
>TRBD1|TRBJ1-2|TRBV27|-
CASSNPGTGGGYTF
TGTGCCAGCAGTAACCCCGGGACAGGGGGAGGCTACACCTTC
>TRBD1|TRBJ1-2|TRBV18|few
CASSLRQGLDGYTF
TGTGCCAGCTCACTAAGACAGGGTCTGGATGGCTACACCTTC
>-|TRBJ2-2|TRBV9|-
CASSVERGETGELFF
TGTGCCAGCAGCGTAGAGCGAGGCGAGACCGGGGAGCTGTTTTTT
>-|TRBJ1-4|TRBV28|-
CASNDGGAYEKLFF
TGTGCCAGCAATGATGGGGGGGCTTATGAAAAACTGTTTTTT
>-|TRBJ2-5|TRBV21-1|-
CAGNREETQYF
TGTGCCGGAAACAGGGAAGAGACCCAGTACTTC
>-|TRBJ2-3|TRBV7-9|-
CASSLDRQSTDTQYF
TGTGCCAGCAGCTTGGATAGACAGAGCACAGATACGCAGTATTTT
>TRBD1|TRBJ2-2|TRBV25-1|-
CASRLGQGGLNTGELFF
TGTGCCAGCAGGTTGGGACAGGGTGGCCTTAACACCGGGGAGCTGTTTTTT
>-|TRBJ1-2|TRBV11-2|-
CASSPANYGYTF
TGTGCCAGCAGTCCAGCTAACTATGGCTACACCTTC
>-|TRBJ1-1|TRBV20-1|-
CSATGNTEAFF
TGCAGTGCGACAGGGAACACTGAAGCTTTCTTT
>-|TRBJ2-3|TRBV4-3|-
CASSQGQDTDTQYF
TGCGCCAGCAGCCAAGGACAAGACACAGATACGCAGTATTTT
>-|TRBJ1-1|TRBV19|-
CASSHQGGTEAFF
TGTGCCAGTAGTCATCAAGGGGGAACTGAAGCTTTCTTT
>TRBD2|TRBJ2-1|TRBV11-2|-
CASSLGLAGNEQFF
TGTGCCAGCAGCCTGGGACTAGCGGGAAATGAGCAGTTCTTC
>TRBD1|TRBJ1-5|TRBV7-9|-
CASSPGQGNQPQHF
TGTGCCAGCAGCCCAGGACAGGGAAATCAGCCCCAGCATTTT
>TRBD2|TRBJ2-3|TRBV4-1|-
CASSLGTSWDTQYF
TGCGCCAGCAGCTTAGGGACTAGTTGGGATACGCAGTATTTT
>TRBD1|TRBJ2-1|TRBV11-2|-
CASSPRTGAPHNEQFF
TGTGCCAGCAGCCCCAGGACAGGCGCCCCACACAATGAGCAGTTCTTC
>-|TRBJ1-5|TRBV3-1/TRBV3-2|-
CASSLVPGPQHF
TGTGCCAGCAGCCTCGTCCCGGGGCCCCAGCATTTT
>-|TRBJ1-2|TRBV4-2|-
CASSQDTAGLANYGYTF
TGTGCCAGCAGCCAAGATACGGCAGGACTAGCTAACTATGGCTACACCTTC
>TRBD1|TRBJ1-3|TRBV9|-
CASSDLSQGAWGNTIYF
TGTGCCAGCAGCGACCTCTCACAGGGGGCGTGGGGAAACACCATATATTTT
>-|TRBJ2-1|TRBV27|-
CASSYLPGHSHEQFF
TGTGCCAGCAGCTACTTACCGGGACATTCCCATGAGCAGTTCTTC
>TRBD2|TRBJ2-5|TRBV19|-
CASSTGASGAQETQYF
TGTGCCAGTAGTACCGGGGCTAGCGGGGCCCAAGAGACCCAGTACTTC
>-|TRBJ1-1|TRBV6-6|-
CASTGELILNTEAFF
TGTGCCAGCACAGGGGAACTTATCCTGAACACTGAAGCTTTCTTT
>-|TRBJ2-1|TRBV7-8|-
CASSPWPAGSYNEQFF
TGTGCCAGCAGCCCCTGGCCCGCCGGGTCCTACAATGAGCAGTTCTTC
>-|TRBJ2-1|TRBV21-1|-
CASSKGLAGGPAYNEQFF
TGTGCCAGCAGCAAAGGACTAGCGGGAGGGCCGGCATACAATGAGCAGTTCTTC